The rows below give T cell receptor beta chains drawn from one sample of a study of metastatic and nonmetastatic thyroid tumors. From the PCR reads, TCRdb re-called clones with MiXCR. This sample has 50,000 or so clones; approximately 19% occur once, and the top ten carry almost 3%. Sequences were obtained from blood. The receptors originated from a female donor with papillary thyroid cancer or a benign thyroid nodule (not recorded which). Some clones in this sample may be carry-over from other donors' samples. CDR3s include the opening cysteine and the closing phenylalanine or tryptophan. Each record gives: clone size, D gene, J gene, V gene, CDR3 length, CDR3 DNA, CDR3 protein. The D gene is left open where the match is weak. Size is stated for part of the rows, as once, few or many counts, or as a class when the clone is expanded.

clone_size: many; d_call: TRBD1; j_call: TRBJ2-7; v_call: TRBV5-5; cdr3_length: 12; cdr3_nt: TGTGCCAGTGGACAGGGTTCCTACGAGCAGTACTTC; cdr3_aa: CASGQGSYEQYF
clone_size: many; d_call: -; j_call: TRBJ2-5; v_call: TRBV5-8; cdr3_length: 13; cdr3_nt: TGTGCCAGCAGCTTGGCTACTCCGGAGACCCAGTACTTC; cdr3_aa: CASSLATPETQYF
clone_size: many; d_call: TRBD1; j_call: TRBJ1-5; v_call: TRBV19; cdr3_length: 13; cdr3_nt: TGTGCCAGCGACGACAGGGAGAATCAGCCCCAGCATTTT; cdr3_aa: CASDDRENQPQHF
clone_size: -; d_call: -; j_call: TRBJ2-2; v_call: TRBV12-3/TRBV12-4; cdr3_length: 15; cdr3_nt: TGTGCCAGCAGTTTCCGAAGGGCGAACACCGAGGAGCTGTTTTTT; cdr3_aa: CASSFRRANTEELFF
clone_size: many; d_call: TRBD2; j_call: TRBJ2-3; v_call: TRBV3-1; cdr3_length: 15; cdr3_nt: TGTGCCAGCAGCCAACTAGCGGGAGTCACAGATACGCAGTATTTT; cdr3_aa: CASSQLAGVTDTQYF
clone_size: -; d_call: TRBD1; j_call: TRBJ1-3; v_call: TRBV6-1; cdr3_length: 15; cdr3_nt: TGTGCCAGCAGGCGCGGGACAGGCTCTGGAAACACAATATATTTT; cdr3_aa: CASRRGTGSGNTIYF
clone_size: many; d_call: -; j_call: TRBJ1-1; v_call: TRBV20-1; cdr3_length: 8; cdr3_nt: TGCAGTGCTAGCCACATGATCTTT; cdr3_aa: CSASHMIF
clone_size: many; d_call: -; j_call: TRBJ2-7; v_call: TRBV20-1; cdr3_length: 16; cdr3_nt: TGCAGTGCTAATAAGGGAATGAACAGCGTTGACTACGAGCAGTACTTC; cdr3_aa: CSANKGMNSVDYEQYF
clone_size: -; d_call: -; j_call: TRBJ2-2; v_call: TRBV7-9; cdr3_length: 12; cdr3_nt: TGTGCCAGCAGCTCTGACCGATTGGAGCTGTTTTTT; cdr3_aa: CASSSDRLELFF
clone_size: few; d_call: TRBD1; j_call: TRBJ2-1; v_call: TRBV27; cdr3_length: 16; cdr3_nt: TGTGCCAGCAGCTTATCTCAGGGGGTTGTGTACAATGAGCAGTTCTTC; cdr3_aa: CASSLSQGVVYNEQFF
clone_size: -; d_call: TRBD2; j_call: TRBJ2-7; v_call: TRBV11-1; cdr3_length: 17; cdr3_nt: TGTGCCAGCAGCTTAGCGGGGGGGTTGAGACCTACCTACGAGCAGTACTTC; cdr3_aa: CASSLAGGLRPTYEQYF
clone_size: few; d_call: TRBD2; j_call: TRBJ2-7; v_call: TRBV2; cdr3_length: 15; cdr3_nt: TGTGTCAGCCGGTACCCAGGGACTAGAGTTTACGAGCAGTACTTC; cdr3_aa: CVSRYPGTRVYEQYF
clone_size: -; d_call: -; j_call: TRBJ1-5; v_call: TRBV6-1; cdr3_length: 16; cdr3_nt: TGTGCCAGCATCCCCGCGGACCGAGTGGGCAATCAGCCCCAGCATTTT; cdr3_aa: CASIPADRVGNQPQHF
clone_size: few; d_call: -; j_call: TRBJ2-1; v_call: TRBV27; cdr3_length: 14; cdr3_nt: TGTGCCGGCACGGGACCAGGCCTCCATAATGAGCAGTTCTTC; cdr3_aa: CAGTGPGLHNEQFF
clone_size: many; d_call: -; j_call: TRBJ1-1; v_call: TRBV7-6; cdr3_length: 13; cdr3_nt: TGTGCCAGCAGCTTAGGAGGATCCACTGAAGCTTTCTTT; cdr3_aa: CASSLGGSTEAFF
clone_size: -; d_call: -; j_call: TRBJ2-3; v_call: TRBV11-3; cdr3_length: 15; cdr3_nt: TGTGCCAGCAGCTCCGGCACCGGTCGCACAGATACGCAGTATTTT; cdr3_aa: CASSSGTGRTDTQYF
clone_size: many; d_call: -; j_call: TRBJ2-6; v_call: TRBV5-5; cdr3_length: 14; cdr3_nt: TGTGCCAGCAGCCTCATCTCTGGGGCCAACGTCCTGACTTTC; cdr3_aa: CASSLISGANVLTF
clone_size: -; d_call: TRBD2; j_call: TRBJ2-1; v_call: TRBV7-2; cdr3_length: 19; cdr3_nt: TGTGCCAGCAGCGGGGGGGTAGCGGGATCCTCGAGCTCCTACAATGAGCAGTTCTTC; cdr3_aa: CASSGGVAGSSSSYNEQFF
clone_size: many; d_call: -; j_call: TRBJ2-5; v_call: TRBV7-7; cdr3_length: 13; cdr3_nt: TGTGCTAGCAGCTTTTCCAACCAAGAGACCCAGTACTTC; cdr3_aa: CASSFSNQETQYF
clone_size: many; d_call: TRBD2; j_call: TRBJ2-2; v_call: TRBV11-2; cdr3_length: 18; cdr3_nt: TGTGCCAGCAGCTTAGATTTAGGGCTAGCGGGAGATACCGGGGAGCTGTTTTTT; cdr3_aa: CASSLDLGLAGDTGELFF
clone_size: few; d_call: -; j_call: TRBJ2-1; v_call: TRBV6-1; cdr3_length: 18; cdr3_nt: TGTGCCAGCAGTGATAGGCTGGGAGGACTACCGGGAGAGGTCGGGCAGTTCTTC; cdr3_aa: CASSDRLGGLPGEVGQFF
clone_size: -; d_call: TRBD2; j_call: TRBJ2-7; v_call: TRBV19; cdr3_length: 15; cdr3_nt: TGTGCCAGTATCCCCGAGGGGACTAGCTCGTACGAGCAGTACTTC; cdr3_aa: CASIPEGTSSYEQYF
clone_size: many; d_call: -; j_call: TRBJ1-1; v_call: TRBV28; cdr3_length: 14; cdr3_nt: TGTGCCAGCAGAAAAACCGGGAGGGGCACTGAAGCTTTCTTT; cdr3_aa: CASRKTGRGTEAFF
clone_size: -; d_call: TRBD2; j_call: TRBJ2-5; v_call: TRBV7-7; cdr3_length: 13; cdr3_nt: TGTGCTAGCAGCTTCGAACTAGCGGAAACCCAGTACTTC; cdr3_aa: CASSFELAETQYF
clone_size: many; d_call: TRBD1; j_call: TRBJ2-2; v_call: TRBV29-1; cdr3_length: 15; cdr3_nt: TGCAGCGCCAGGGGGCAGGGTCGATTGTCCGGGGAGCTGTTTTTT; cdr3_aa: CSARGQGRLSGELFF
clone_size: many; d_call: -; j_call: TRBJ2-1; v_call: TRBV7-3; cdr3_length: 13; cdr3_nt: TGTGCCAGCAGCACGGACAAGTACAATGAGCAGTTCTTC; cdr3_aa: CASSTDKYNEQFF
clone_size: many; d_call: -; j_call: TRBJ2-1; v_call: TRBV19; cdr3_length: 14; cdr3_nt: TGTGCCAGTAGTATAGAAAGGGACTACAATGAGCAGTTCTTC; cdr3_aa: CASSIERDYNEQFF
clone_size: many; d_call: TRBD1; j_call: TRBJ2-7; v_call: TRBV6-1; cdr3_length: 13; cdr3_nt: TGTGCCATCGACCGGGACAGGGGCCACGAGCAGTACTTC; cdr3_aa: CAIDRDRGHEQYF
clone_size: many; d_call: -; j_call: TRBJ1-2; v_call: TRBV11-2; cdr3_length: 14; cdr3_nt: TGTGCCAGCAGCTTAGGGGGCGGGTACTATGGCTACACCTTC; cdr3_aa: CASSLGGGYYGYTF
clone_size: many; d_call: -; j_call: TRBJ2-1; v_call: TRBV4-1; cdr3_length: 20; cdr3_nt: TGCGCCAGCAGCCGCCGTACTTTGATCTTGGGCACGACCGCCTACAATGAGCAGTTCTTC; cdr3_aa: CASSRRTLILGTTAYNEQFF
clone_size: many; d_call: -; j_call: TRBJ1-3; v_call: TRBV4-1; cdr3_length: 15; cdr3_nt: TGCGCCAGCAGCCGCGTATGGGGGCCTGGAAACACCATATATTTT; cdr3_aa: CASSRVWGPGNTIYF
clone_size: many; d_call: -; j_call: TRBJ1-2; v_call: TRBV4-1; cdr3_length: 12; cdr3_nt: TGCGCCAGCAGCCTCGATATAGGTGGCTACACCTTC; cdr3_aa: CASSLDIGGYTF
clone_size: -; d_call: -; j_call: TRBJ2-3; v_call: TRBV20-1; cdr3_length: 16; cdr3_nt: TGCAGTGCTAGAAACGGGAATAGCGGACGCACAGATACGCAGTATTTT; cdr3_aa: CSARNGNSGRTDTQYF